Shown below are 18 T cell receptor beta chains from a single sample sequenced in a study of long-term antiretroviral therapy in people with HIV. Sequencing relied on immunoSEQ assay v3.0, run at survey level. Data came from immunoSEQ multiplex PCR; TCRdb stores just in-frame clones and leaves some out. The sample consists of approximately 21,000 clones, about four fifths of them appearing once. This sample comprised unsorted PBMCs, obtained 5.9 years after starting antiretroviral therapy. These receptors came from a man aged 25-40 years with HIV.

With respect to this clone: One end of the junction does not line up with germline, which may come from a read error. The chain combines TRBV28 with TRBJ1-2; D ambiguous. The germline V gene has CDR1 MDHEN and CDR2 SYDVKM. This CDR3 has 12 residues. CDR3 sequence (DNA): TGTACCAGCACCGGGGAACTCTATGGCTACACCTTC. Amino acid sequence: CTSTGELYGYTF.

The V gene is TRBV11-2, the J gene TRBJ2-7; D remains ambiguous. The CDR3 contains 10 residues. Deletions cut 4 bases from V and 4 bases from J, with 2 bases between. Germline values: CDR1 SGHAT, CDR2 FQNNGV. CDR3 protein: CASSYYEQYF. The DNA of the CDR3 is TGTGCCAGCAGCTATTACGAGCAGTACTTC.

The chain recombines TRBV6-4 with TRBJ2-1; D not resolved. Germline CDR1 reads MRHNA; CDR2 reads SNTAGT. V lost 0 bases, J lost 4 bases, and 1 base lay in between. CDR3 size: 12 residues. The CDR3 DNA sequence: TGTGCCAGCAGTGACTCGTACAATGAGCAGTTCTTC. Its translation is CASSDSYNEQFF.

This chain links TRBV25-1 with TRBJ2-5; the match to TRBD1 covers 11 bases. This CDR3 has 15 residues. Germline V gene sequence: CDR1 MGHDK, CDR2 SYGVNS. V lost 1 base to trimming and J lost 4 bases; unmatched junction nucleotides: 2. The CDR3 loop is CASSESGTGGETQYF. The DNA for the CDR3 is TGTGCCAGCAGTGAATCCGGGACAGGGGGAGAGACCCAGTACTTC.

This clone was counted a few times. CDR3 protein: CASSKPTDEGGGYTF. The CDR3 DNA follows: TGTGCCAGCAGTAAACCGACAGACGAAGGGGGTGGCTACACCTTC. The chain combines TRBV7-2 with TRBJ1-2, with D tentatively TRBD1 (6 bases). Germline CDR1 SGHTA, CDR2 FQGNSA. The CDR3 is 15 amino acids. The V end was cut by 6 bases, the J end by 7 bases, with 21 bases between.

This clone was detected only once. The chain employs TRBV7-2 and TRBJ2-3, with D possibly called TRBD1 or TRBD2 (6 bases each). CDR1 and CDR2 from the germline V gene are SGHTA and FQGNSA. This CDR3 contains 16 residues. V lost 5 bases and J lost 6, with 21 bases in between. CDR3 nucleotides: TGTGCCAGCAGCCCCATGGTGGGGGGCCTCACCGATACGCAGTATTTT. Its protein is CASSPMVGGLTDTQYF.

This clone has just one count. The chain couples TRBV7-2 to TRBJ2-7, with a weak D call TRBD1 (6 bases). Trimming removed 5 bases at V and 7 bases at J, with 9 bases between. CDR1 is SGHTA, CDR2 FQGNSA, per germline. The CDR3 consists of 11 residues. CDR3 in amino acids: CASSQRGEQYF. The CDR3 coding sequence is TGTGCCAGCAGCCAGAGGGGGGAGCAGTACTTC.

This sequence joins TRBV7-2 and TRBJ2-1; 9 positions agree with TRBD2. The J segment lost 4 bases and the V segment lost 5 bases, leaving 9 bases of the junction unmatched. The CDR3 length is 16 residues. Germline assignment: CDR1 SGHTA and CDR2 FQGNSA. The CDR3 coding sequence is TGTGCCAGCAGCCCCGGCGGAGCGGGGGGTTACAATGAGCAGTTCTTC. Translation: CASSPGGAGGYNEQFF.

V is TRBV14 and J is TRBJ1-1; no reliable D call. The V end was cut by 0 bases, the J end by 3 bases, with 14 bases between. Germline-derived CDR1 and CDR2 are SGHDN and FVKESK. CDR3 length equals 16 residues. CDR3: CASSQDQPGWDTEAFF. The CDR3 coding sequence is TGTGCCAGCAGCCAAGATCAACCGGGGTGGGACACTGAAGCTTTCTTT.

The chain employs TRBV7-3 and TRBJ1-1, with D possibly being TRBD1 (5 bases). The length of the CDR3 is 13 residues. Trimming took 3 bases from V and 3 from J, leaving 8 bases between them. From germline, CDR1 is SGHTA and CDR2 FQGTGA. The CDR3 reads CASSFGGDTEAFF. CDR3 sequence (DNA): TGTGCCAGCAGCTTCGGGGGGGACACTGAAGCTTTCTTT.

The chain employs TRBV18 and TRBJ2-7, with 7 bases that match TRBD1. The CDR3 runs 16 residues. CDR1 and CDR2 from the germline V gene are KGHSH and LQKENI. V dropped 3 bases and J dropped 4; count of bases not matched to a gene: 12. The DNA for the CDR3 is TGTGCCAGCTCACCCCTAGTTTCAAGGGGGCCGTACGAGCAGTACTTC. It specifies CASSPLVSRGPYEQYF. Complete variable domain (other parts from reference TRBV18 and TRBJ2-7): NAGVMQNPRHLVRRRGQEARLRCSPMKGHSHVYWYRQLPEEGLKFMVYLQKENIIDESGMPKERFSAEFPKEGPSILRIQQVVRGDSAAYFCASSPLVSRGPYEQYFGPGTRLTVT.

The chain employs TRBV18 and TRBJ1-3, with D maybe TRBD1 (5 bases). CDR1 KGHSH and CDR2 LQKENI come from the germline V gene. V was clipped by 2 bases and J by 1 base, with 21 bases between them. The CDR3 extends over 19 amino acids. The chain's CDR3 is CASSPVLRNTGPSGNTIYF. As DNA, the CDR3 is TGTGCCAGCTCACCAGTATTAAGGAACACGGGACCTTCTGGAAACACCATATATTTT.

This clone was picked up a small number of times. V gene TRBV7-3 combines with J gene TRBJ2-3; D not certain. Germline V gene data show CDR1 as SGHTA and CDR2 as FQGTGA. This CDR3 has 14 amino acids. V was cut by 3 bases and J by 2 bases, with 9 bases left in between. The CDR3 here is CASSFANTTDTQYF. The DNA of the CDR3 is TGTGCCAGCAGCTTCGCGAATACCACAGATACGCAGTATTTT.

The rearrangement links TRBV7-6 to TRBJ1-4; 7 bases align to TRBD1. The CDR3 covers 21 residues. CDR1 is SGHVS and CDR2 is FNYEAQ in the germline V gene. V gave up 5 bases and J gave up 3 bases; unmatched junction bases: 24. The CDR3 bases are TGTGCCAGCAGCCTAAACCACCGGGACAGATCTTCTCGCGCGGCTAATGAAAAACTGTTTTTT. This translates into CASSLNHRDRSSRAANEKLFF.

The CDR3 bases are TGTGCCAGCTCACCAGGCGAAGGTGGGGGTGGGTCTTACGAGCAGTACTTC. Amino acids: CASSPGEGGGGSYEQYF. The V gene is TRBV18, the J gene TRBJ2-7, with D perhaps matching TRBD1 or TRBD2 (5 bases each). CDR1 KGHSH and CDR2 LQKENI come from the germline V gene. CDR3 length: 17 amino acids. V gave up 2 bases and J gave up 4 bases, with 21 bases separating them. Variable domain in full (rest from reference TRBV18 and TRBJ2-7): NAGVMQNPRHLVRRRGQEARLRCSPMKGHSHVYWYRQLPEEGLKFMVYLQKENIIDESGMPKERFSAEFPKEGPSILRIQQVVRGDSAAYFCASSPGEGGGGSYEQYFGPGTRLTVT.

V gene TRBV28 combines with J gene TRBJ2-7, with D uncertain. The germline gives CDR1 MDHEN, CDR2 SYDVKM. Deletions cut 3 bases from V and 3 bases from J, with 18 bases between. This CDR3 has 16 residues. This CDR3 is CASSLAGSFPNYEQYF. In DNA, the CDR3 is TGTGCCAGCAGTTTGGCAGGATCCTTCCCCAACTACGAGCAGTACTTC. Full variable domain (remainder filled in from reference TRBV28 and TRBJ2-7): DVKVTQSSRYLVKRTGEKVFLECVQDMDHENMFWYRQDPGLGLRLIYFSYDVKMKEKGDIPEGYSVSREKKERFSLILESASTNQTSMYLCASSLAGSFPNYEQYFGPGTRLTVT.

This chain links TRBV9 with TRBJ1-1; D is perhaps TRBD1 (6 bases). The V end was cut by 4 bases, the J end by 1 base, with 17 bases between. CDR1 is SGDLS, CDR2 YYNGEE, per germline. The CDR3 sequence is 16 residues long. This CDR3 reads CASSISQGLTNTEAFF. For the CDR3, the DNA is TGTGCCAGCAGCATATCACAGGGACTGACGAACACTGAAGCTTTCTTT.

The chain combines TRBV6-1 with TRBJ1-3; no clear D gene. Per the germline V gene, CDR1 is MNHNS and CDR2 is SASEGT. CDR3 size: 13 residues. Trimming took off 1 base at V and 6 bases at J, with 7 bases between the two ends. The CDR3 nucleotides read TGTGCCAGCAGTGAAGATTTTTTAAACACCATATATTTT. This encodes CASSEDFLNTIYF.